This paragraph reports one T cell receptor (beta chain). Its target is unknown. Every subset had its genomic DNA shared out evenly among several immunoSEQ plates. Assay used: immunoSEQ multiplex PCR; TCRdb lists only in-frame clones, some missing. The data show 550,000 to 700,000 clones, more than 70% seen once. This CDR3 comprises 19 residues. Germline V gene data show CDR1 as SGDLS and CDR2 as YYNGEE. The V end was cut by 4 bases, the J end by 0 bases, with 25 bases between. These data come from a study of shared clonotypes between healthy human individuals. Overall study context: Every donor yielded three CD4 naive, three CD4 memory, two CD8 naive and one CD8 memory plate.

General study findings and limits: The authors sampled blood alone, and tissue repertoires likely differ. Among donors, clonotype sharing was expected to be affected by sequencing depth.

The chain is built from TRBV9 and TRBJ1-1, with D unclear. This sequence originates from a young woman in good health. Specimen: memory CD4+ T cells sorted from blood. Subset of the sample: CD45RA-negative fraction. Written as DNA, the CDR3 is TGTGCCAGCAGCCAGCAAGGGAGTCGGGCAACGTTAATGAACACTGAAGCTTTCTTT. It codes for CASSQQGSRATLMNTEAFF.